This record covers a single T cell receptor beta chain. These data are taken from a study of PD-1 blockade in classical Hodgkin lymphoma. Every patient had relapsed following autologous stem cell transplantation, and cohorts differed in brentuximab vedotin exposure. Method: immunoSEQ multiplex PCR; TCRdb's copy keeps in-frame clones and lacks some. The sample holds around 25,000 clones, 80% seen once. This CDR3 is built from 17 residues. CDR1 and CDR2 (germline): SEHNR, FQNEAQ (reference sequence). The trim removed 5 bases at V and 5 bases at J, leaving 12 bases unmatched. The sample in question was peripheral blood mononuclear cells (PBMCs), obtained at baseline. The receptor was derived from a human donor with classical Hodgkin lymphoma. The V and J genes are TRBV7-9 and TRBJ2-2; 9 bases agree with TRBD2. This CDR3 reads CASSTRSSGGPTGELFF. The CDR3, as DNA: TGTGCCAGCAGCACGAGGAGTAGCGGGGGACCTACCGGGGAGCTGTTTTTT.